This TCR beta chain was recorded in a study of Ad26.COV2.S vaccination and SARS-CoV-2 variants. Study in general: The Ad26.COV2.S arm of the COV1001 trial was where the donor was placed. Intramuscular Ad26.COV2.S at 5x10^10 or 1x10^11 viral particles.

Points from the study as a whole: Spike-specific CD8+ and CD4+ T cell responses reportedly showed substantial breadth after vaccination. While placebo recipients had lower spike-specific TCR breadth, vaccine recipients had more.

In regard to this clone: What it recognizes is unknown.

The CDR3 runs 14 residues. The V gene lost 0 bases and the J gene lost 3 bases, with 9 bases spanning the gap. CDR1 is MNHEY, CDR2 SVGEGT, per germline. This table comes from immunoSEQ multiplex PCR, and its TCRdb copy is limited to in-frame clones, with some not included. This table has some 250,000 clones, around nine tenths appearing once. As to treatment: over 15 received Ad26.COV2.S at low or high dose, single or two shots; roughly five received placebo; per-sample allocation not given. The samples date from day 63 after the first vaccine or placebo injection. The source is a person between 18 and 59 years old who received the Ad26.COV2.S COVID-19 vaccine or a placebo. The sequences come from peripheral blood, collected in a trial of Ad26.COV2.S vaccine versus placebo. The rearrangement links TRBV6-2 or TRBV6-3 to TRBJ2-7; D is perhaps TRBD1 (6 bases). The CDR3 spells CASSYSGTNYEQYF. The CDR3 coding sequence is TGTGCCAGCAGTTACTCCGGGACAAACTACGAGCAGTACTTC.